Shown below are 13 T cell receptor beta chains from a single sample sequenced in a study of blood T cell repertoires in COVID-19. Clones were sequenced by immunoSEQ multiplex PCR, and TCRdb holds only the in-frame ones, with some missing. Seen here are roughly 250,000 clones, 88% observed once, and the top ten hold under 2.5%. Sequenced: peripheral blood. The receptor set was obtained from a woman aged 40 to 50 who had recovered from COVID-19.

This clone occurred once. The CDR3 DNA reads as TGTGCCAGCAGCCCTAGCGGGGGGGATGAGACCCAGTACTTC. It yields the protein CASSPSGGDETQYF. The chain joins TRBV28 to TRBJ2-5; TRBD2 aligns across 12 bases. The V gene end was trimmed by 6 bases and the J gene end by 5 bases; junction bases not matched to a gene: 4. Germline assignment: CDR1 MDHEN and CDR2 SYDVKM. CDR3 length equals 14 residues.

The sample holds a few counts of this clone. J is TRBJ1-2 and V is TRBV6-1, with D maybe TRBD1 (5 bases). The ends were cut back, 2 bases at V and 5 bases at J, with 12 bases in the middle. In germline, CDR1 is MNHNS, CDR2 SASEGT. The CDR3 has 14 amino acids. The CDR3 DNA sequence: TGTGCCAGCAGTGAATCACAGGCCCCATATGGCTACACCTTC. It codes for CASSESQAPYGYTF.

V usage is TRBV3-1 (or the pseudogene TRBV3-2) and J usage is TRBJ2-3; 7 bases match TRBD1. Losses at the gene ends were 1 base for V and 5 bases for J; bases not matched to a gene: 6. Germline V gene lookup returns CDR1 LGHDT and CDR2 YNNKEL (reference sequence). The CDR3 spans 15 residues. The chain's CDR3 is CASSQGTGGRDTQYF. The CDR3 nucleotides read TGTGCCAGCAGCCAAGGGACAGGTGGAAGAGATACGCAGTATTTT.

This clone was recorded once. The chain employs TRBV4-1 and TRBJ2-7; D remains unclear. The germline V gene has CDR1 MGHRA and CDR2 YSYEKL. Trimming shortened V by 1 base and J by 6 bases, and 10 bases separated the two germline ends. The CDR3 totals 13 residues. CDR3 residues: CASSQGLGFEQYF. CDR3 coding DNA: TGCGCCAGCAGCCAAGGACTGGGTTTCGAGCAGTACTTC.

The chain employs TRBV2 and TRBJ2-1; 14 bases line up with TRBD2. CDR1 is SNHLY and CDR2 is FYNNEI in the germline V gene. The CDR3 totals 16 residues. J lost 6 bases, V lost 7 bases, and 8 bases had no gene match. In DNA, the CDR3 is TGTGCCAGCACCACTACCGGGACTAGCGGGAGCAATGAGCAGTTCTTC. Residues: CASTTTGTSGSNEQFF.

The rearrangement joins TRBV6-5 to TRBJ2-4; D uncertain. Germline V gene lookup returns CDR1 MNHEY and CDR2 SVGAGI. The CDR3 length is 13 residues. V was pared by 4 bases and J by 4 bases, with 8 bases between. The CDR3 DNA reads TGTGCCAGCAGTTCCCTCCGGAAAAACATTCAGTACTTC. The encoded protein is CASSSLRKNIQYF.

The chain carries TRBV19 and TRBJ1-4; 9 nucleotides align to TRBD1. The ends lost 6 bases at V and 7 bases at J; junction bases unmatched: 9. The CDR3 is made up of 15 amino acids. CDR1 and CDR2 from the germline V gene are LNHDA and SQIVND (reference sequence). Here the CDR3 reads CASSTGTGYFEKLFF. The CDR3 nucleotides read TGTGCCAGTAGCACCGGGACAGGGTATTTTGAAAAACTGTTTTTT. Full variable domain (outside the CDR3, taken from reference TRBV19 and TRBJ1-4): DGGITQSPKYLFRKEGQNVTLSCEQNLNHDAMYWYRQDPGQGLRLIYYSQIVNDFQKGDIAEGYSVSREKKESFPLTVTSAQKNPTAFYLCASSTGTGYFEKLFFGSGTQLSVL.

V usage is TRBV25-1 and J usage is TRBJ2-3; tentatively, D is TRBD1 (6 bases). CDR1 MGHDK and CDR2 SYGVNS come from the germline V gene. V was trimmed by 4 bases and J by 0 bases, leaving 17 bases between them. The CDR3 loop spans 17 amino acids. The CDR3 is CASSGSRQVFSTDTQYF. The CDR3, as DNA: TGTGCCAGCAGTGGCTCGAGACAGGTATTTAGCACAGATACGCAGTATTTT. Using reference TRBV25-1 and TRBJ2-3 for the parts outside the CDR3, the full variable domain is EADIYQTPRYLVIGTGKKITLECSQTMGHDKMYWYQQDPGMELHLIHYSYGVNSTEKGDLSSESTVSRIRTEHFPLTLESARPSHTSQYLCASSGSRQVFSTDTQYFGPGTRLTVL.

This clone was seen a few times. The chain couples TRBV3-1 (or the pseudogene TRBV3-2) to TRBJ2-5; 8 bases are shared with TRBD1. CDR1 is LGHDT and CDR2 is YNNKEL in the germline V gene (reference sequence). The V and J ends lost 4 bases and 13 bases, in that order; junction bases with no gene match: 2. The CDR3 is made up of 10 amino acids. Written as DNA, the CDR3 is TGTGCCAGCAGCCGGACAGGGTGGTACTTC. Protein product: CASSRTGWYF.

The chain carries TRBV7-2 and TRBJ2-2, with 7 bases identical to TRBD2. The CDR3 is 14 amino acids. CDR1 and CDR2 (germline): SGHTA, FQGNSA. With 5 bases clipped from V and 6 bases from J, the junction kept 6 bases outside the gene matches. In DNA, the CDR3 is TGTGCCAGCAGCCTAAGCGGGGTAGCCGGGGAGCTGTTTTTT. Translation gives CASSLSGVAGELFF.

The CDR3 spells CASSLASSYEQYF. CDR3 DNA: TGTGCCAGCAGCTTAGCCTCGAGCTACGAGCAGTACTTC. The chain combines TRBV11-2 with TRBJ2-7; D gene ambiguous. The CDR3 totals 13 residues. CDR1 SGHAT and CDR2 FQNNGV come from the germline V gene. V lost 1 base and J 3 bases, leaving 7 bases between the germline ends.

This chain joins TRBV19 and TRBJ2-7, with D unresolved. CDR1 is LNHDA, CDR2 SQIVND, per germline (reference sequence). This CDR3 has 13 residues. Trimming removed 0 bases from V and 3 bases from J, with 6 bases in between. CDR3 sequence: CASSIDGDYEQYF. CDR3 nucleotides: TGTGCCAGTAGTATAGACGGAGACTACGAGCAGTACTTC. The variable domain in full, completed from reference TRBV19 and TRBJ2-7, reads DGGITQSPKYLFRKEGQNVTLSCEQNLNHDAMYWYRQDPGQGLRLIYYSQIVNDFQKGDIAEGYSVSREKKESFPLTVTSAQKNPTAFYLCASSIDGDYEQYFGPGTRLTVT.

The chain has TRBV28 and TRBJ2-7, with D tentatively TRBD2 (6 bases). The germline V gene has CDR1 MDHEN and CDR2 SYDVKM. V was clipped by 8 bases and J by 6 bases, with 29 bases between them. The CDR3 is made up of 17 amino acids. The CDR3 DNA follows: TGTGCCAGCGGGGGGACTGGTAGGGGTTTTTTAGGAGGCGAGCAGTACTTC. This translates into CASGGTGRGFLGGEQYF.